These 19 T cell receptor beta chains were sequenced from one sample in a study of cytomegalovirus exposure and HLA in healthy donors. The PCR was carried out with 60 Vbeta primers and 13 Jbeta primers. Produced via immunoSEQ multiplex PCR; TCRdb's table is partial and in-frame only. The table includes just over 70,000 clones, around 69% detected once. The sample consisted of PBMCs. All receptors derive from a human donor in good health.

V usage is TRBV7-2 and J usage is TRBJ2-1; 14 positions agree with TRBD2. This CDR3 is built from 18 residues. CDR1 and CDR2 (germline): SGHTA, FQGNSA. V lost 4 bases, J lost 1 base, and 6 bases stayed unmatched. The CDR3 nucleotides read TGTGCCAGCAGCTCCGGGACTAGCGGGAGACAGTCCTACAATGAGCAGTTCTTC. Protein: CASSSGTSGRQSYNEQFF. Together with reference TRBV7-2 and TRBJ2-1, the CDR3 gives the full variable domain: GAGVSQSPSNKVTEKGKDVELRCDPISGHTALYWYRQSLGQGLEFLIYFQGNSAPDKSGLPSDRFSAERTGGSVSTLTIQRTQQEDSAVYLCASSSGTSGRQSYNEQFFGPGTRLTVL.

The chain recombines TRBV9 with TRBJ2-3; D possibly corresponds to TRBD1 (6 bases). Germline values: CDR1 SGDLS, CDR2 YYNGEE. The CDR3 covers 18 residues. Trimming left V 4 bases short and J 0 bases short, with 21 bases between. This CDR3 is CASSHQGMTVRSTDTQYF. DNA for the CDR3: TGTGCCAGCAGCCACCAGGGGATGACAGTCCGCAGCACAGATACGCAGTATTTT. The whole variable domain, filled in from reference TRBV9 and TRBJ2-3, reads DSGVTQTPKHLITATGQRVTLRCSPRSGDLSVYWYQQSLDQGLQFLIQYYNGEERAKGNILERFSAQQFPDLHSELNLSSLELGDSALYFCASSHQGMTVRSTDTQYFGPGTRLTVL.

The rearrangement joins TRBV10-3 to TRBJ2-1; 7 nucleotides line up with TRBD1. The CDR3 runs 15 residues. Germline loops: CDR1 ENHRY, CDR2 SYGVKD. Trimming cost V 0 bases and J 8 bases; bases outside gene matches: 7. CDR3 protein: CAISESDRVRDEQFF. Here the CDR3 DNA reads TGTGCCATCAGTGAGTCAGACAGGGTGAGGGATGAGCAGTTCTTC.

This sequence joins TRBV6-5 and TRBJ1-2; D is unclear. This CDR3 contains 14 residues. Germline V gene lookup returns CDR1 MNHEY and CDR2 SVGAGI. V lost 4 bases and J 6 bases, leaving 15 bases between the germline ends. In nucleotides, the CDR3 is TGTGCCAGCAGTTCCGGCGGCGACTCTGATGGCTACACCTTC. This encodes CASSSGGDSDGYTF.

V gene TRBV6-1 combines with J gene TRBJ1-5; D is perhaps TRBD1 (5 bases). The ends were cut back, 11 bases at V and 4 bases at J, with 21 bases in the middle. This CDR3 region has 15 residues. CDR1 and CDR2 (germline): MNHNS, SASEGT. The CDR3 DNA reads TGTGCCTCGGCAGGACGGGGGGTCGGAAATCAGCCCCAGCATTTT. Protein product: CASAGRGVGNQPQHF.

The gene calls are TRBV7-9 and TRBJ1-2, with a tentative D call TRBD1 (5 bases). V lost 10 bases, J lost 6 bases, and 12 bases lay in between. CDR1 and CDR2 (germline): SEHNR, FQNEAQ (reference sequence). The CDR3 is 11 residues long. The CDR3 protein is CANCKGNGYTF. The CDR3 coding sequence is TGTGCCAACTGTAAGGGGAATGGCTACACCTTC.

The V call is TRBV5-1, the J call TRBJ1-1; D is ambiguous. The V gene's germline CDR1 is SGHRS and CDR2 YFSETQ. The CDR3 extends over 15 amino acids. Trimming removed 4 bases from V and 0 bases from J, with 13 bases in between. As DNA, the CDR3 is TGCGCCAGCAGCCCGGGAGGTGTCATGAACACTGAAGCTTTCTTT. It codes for CASSPGGVMNTEAFF.

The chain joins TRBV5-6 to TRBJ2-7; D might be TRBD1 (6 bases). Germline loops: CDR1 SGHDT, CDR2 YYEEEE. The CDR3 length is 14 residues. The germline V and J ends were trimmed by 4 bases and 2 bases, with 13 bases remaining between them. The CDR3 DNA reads TGTGCCAGCAGCGACGGGACATGGACCTACGAGCAGTACTTC. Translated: CASSDGTWTYEQYF.

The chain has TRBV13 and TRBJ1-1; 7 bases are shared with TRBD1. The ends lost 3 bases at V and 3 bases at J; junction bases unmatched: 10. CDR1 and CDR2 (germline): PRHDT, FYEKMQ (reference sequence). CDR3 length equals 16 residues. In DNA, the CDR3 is TGTGCCAGCAGCTTGAGAAGGGGGCGAGGTGACACTGAAGCTTTCTTT. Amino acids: CASSLRRGRGDTEAFF.

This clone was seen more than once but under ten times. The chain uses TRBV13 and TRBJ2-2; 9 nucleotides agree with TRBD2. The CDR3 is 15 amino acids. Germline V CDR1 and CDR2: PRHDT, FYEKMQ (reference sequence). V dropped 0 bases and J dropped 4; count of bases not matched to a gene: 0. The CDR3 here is CASSLGLAGTGELFF. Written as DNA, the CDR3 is TGTGCCAGCAGCTTAGGACTAGCGGGCACCGGGGAGCTGTTTTTT.

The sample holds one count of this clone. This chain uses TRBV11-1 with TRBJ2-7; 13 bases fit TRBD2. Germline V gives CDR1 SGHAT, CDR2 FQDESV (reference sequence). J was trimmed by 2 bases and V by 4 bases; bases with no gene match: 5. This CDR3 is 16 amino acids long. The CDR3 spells CASSSWTSGRPYEQYF. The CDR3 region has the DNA TGTGCCAGCAGCTCGTGGACTAGCGGGAGACCCTACGAGCAGTACTTC.

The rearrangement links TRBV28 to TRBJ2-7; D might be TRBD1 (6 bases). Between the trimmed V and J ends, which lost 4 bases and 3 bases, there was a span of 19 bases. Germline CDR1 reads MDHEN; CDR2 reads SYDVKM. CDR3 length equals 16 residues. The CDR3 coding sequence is TGTGCCAGCAGTTGGGGGCCGGAGGAGGCGGGCTACGAGCAGTACTTC. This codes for CASSWGPEEAGYEQYF.

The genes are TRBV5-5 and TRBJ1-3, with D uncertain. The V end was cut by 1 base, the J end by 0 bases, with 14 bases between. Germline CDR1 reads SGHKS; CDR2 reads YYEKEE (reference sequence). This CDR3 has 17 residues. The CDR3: CASSLFVSGSSGNTIYF. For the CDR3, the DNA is TGTGCCAGCAGCTTGTTTGTTTCTGGGAGCTCTGGAAACACCATATATTTT. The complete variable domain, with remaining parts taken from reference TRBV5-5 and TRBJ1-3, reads DAGVTQSPTHLIKTRGQQVTLRCSPISGHKSVSWYQQVLGQGPQFIFQYYEKEERGRGNFPDRFSARQFPNYSSELNVNALLLGDSALYLCASSLFVSGSSGNTIYFGEGSWLTVV.

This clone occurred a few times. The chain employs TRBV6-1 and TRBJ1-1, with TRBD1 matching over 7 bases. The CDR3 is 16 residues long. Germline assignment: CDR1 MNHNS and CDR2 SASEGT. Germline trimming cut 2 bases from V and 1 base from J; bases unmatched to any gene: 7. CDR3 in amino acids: CASSERGDRANTEAFF. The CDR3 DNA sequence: TGTGCCAGCAGTGAAAGGGGAGACAGGGCGAACACTGAAGCTTTCTTT.

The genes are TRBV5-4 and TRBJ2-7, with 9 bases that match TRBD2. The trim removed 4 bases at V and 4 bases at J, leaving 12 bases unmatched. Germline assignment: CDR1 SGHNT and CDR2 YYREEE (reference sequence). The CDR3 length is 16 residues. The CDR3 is CASSQDSGSIKYEQYF. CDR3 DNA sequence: TGTGCCAGCAGCCAAGATAGCGGGAGTATTAAATACGAGCAGTACTTC.

In DNA, the CDR3 is TGTGCCAGCAGTTTCGAAACTTTCAACACCGGGGAGCTGTTTTTT. Amino acids: CASSFETFNTGELFF. This sequence joins TRBV28 and TRBJ2-2; D gene uncertain. V dropped 3 bases and J dropped 2 bases, with 10 bases sitting between them. The CDR3 has 15 amino acids. From germline, CDR1 is MDHEN and CDR2 SYDVKM.

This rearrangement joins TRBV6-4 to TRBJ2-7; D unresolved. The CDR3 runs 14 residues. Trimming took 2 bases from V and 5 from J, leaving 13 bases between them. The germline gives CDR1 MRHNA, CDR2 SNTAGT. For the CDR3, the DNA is TGTGCCAGCAGTGACCAGATCGCCAGGAACGAGCAGTACTTC. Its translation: CASSDQIARNEQYF.

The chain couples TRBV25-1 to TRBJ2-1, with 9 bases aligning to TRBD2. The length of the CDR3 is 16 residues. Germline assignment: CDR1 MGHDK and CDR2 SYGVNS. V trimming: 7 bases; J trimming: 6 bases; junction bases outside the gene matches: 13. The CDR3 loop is CASTTGGGGRVNEQFF. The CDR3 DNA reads TGTGCCAGCACTACGGGGGGTGGCGGGAGGGTCAATGAGCAGTTCTTC.

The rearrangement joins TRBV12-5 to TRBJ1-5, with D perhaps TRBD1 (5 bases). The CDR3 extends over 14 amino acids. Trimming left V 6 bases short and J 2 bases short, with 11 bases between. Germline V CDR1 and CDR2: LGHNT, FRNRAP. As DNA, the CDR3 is TGTGCTAGTGGCCCCGGGACTGGCAATCAGCCCCAGCATTTT. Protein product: CASGPGTGNQPQHF.